This is a list of T cell receptor beta chains from one sample in a study of Ad26.COV2.S vaccination and SARS-CoV-2 variants. This table comes from immunoSEQ multiplex PCR, and its TCRdb copy is limited to in-frame clones, with some not included. The data show 380,000 or so clones, roughly 91% seen once. The sample was peripheral blood, taken in a trial of Ad26.COV2.S vaccine versus placebo. The receptors here all came from a person aged 18 to 59 who received the Ad26.COV2.S COVID-19 vaccine or a placebo. Both conserved end residues are part of each CDR3. The D gene is left open where the match is weak. Clone size is stated in some rows and not others, as once, few, many or a class when expanded.

d_call j_call v_call clone_size cdr3_nt cdr3_aa
TRBD2 TRBJ2-2 TRBV19 - TGTGCCAGTAGCACCAGCGGGGGGTCCGGGGAGCTGTTTTTT CASSTSGGSGELFF
- TRBJ2-5 TRBV7-9 - TGTGCCAGCAGCTCCCTGGGTGAGACCCAGTACTTC CASSSLGETQYF
- TRBJ1-4 TRBV19 - TGTGCCAGTAGCATTGGGGCAGGGAATAATGAAAAACTGTTTTTT CASSIGAGNNEKLFF
- TRBJ2-7 TRBV7-6 - TGTGCCAGCAGCTTCGCTACACCCACGGACGAGCAGTACTTC CASSFATPTDEQYF
- TRBJ2-1 TRBV28 - TGTGCCAGCAGTTTAGTGGACAAGTCCTACAATGAGCAGTTCTTC CASSLVDKSYNEQFF
- TRBJ1-2 TRBV5-1 - TGCGCCAGCAGCTTGGAGGGGGGGACCTATGGCTACACCTTC CASSLEGGTYGYTF
- TRBJ2-5 TRBV3-1/TRBV3-2 - TGTGCCAGCAGCCAACAGGGAACGGGGGAGACCCAGTACTTC CASSQQGTGETQYF
TRBD1 TRBJ2-2 TRBV6-4 - TGTGCCAGCAGCTATCAGACAGGGGGTGCCGGGGAGCTGTTTTTT CASSYQTGGAGELFF
TRBD1 TRBJ1-1 TRBV27 - TGTGCCAGCAGTTCGGACAGGGTTCCTGAAGCTTTCTTT CASSSDRVPEAFF
- TRBJ2-2 TRBV19 - TGTGCCAGTAGTATAGTCCGGGCCGGGGAGCTGTTTTTT CASSIVRAGELFF
TRBD1 TRBJ1-2 TRBV7-9 - TGTGCCAGCAGCTTAAGAGGACAGGGCGGCTACACCTTC CASSLRGQGGYTF
- TRBJ1-1 TRBV19 - TGTGCCAGTAGTATAGGTCCCCAGAACACTGAAGCTTTCTTT CASSIGPQNTEAFF
- TRBJ1-4 TRBV7-2 - TGTGCCAGCAGCCAGGACGTATTGGACGAAAAACTGTTTTTT CASSQDVLDEKLFF
- TRBJ2-1 TRBV18 - TGTGCCAGCTCACCAAGTCAGGGAAGCTCCTACAATGAGCAGTTCTTC CASSPSQGSSYNEQFF
TRBD2 TRBJ2-3 TRBV18 - TGTGCCAGCTCACCACGGACTAGCGGGCTCACAGATACGCAGTATTTT CASSPRTSGLTDTQYF
- TRBJ2-7 TRBV27 - TGTGCCAGCAGTTTTAGTCCGGGCTACGAGCAGTACTTC CASSFSPGYEQYF
- TRBJ2-2 TRBV30 - TGTGCCTGGAGTTGGCTATCCGGGGAGCTGTTTTTT CAWSWLSGELFF
- TRBJ1-1 TRBV11-3 - TGTGCCAGCAGCGACGGACAGCCGAACACTGAAGCTTTCTTT CASSDGQPNTEAFF
- TRBJ2-7 TRBV5-6 - TGTGCCAGCAGCGGCCGGGACGGGCCCTACGAGCAGTACTTC CASSGRDGPYEQYF
TRBD2 TRBJ2-2 TRBV28 - TGTGCCAGCAGTGCAGGACTAGCGACCGGGGAGCTGTTTTTT CASSAGLATGELFF
- TRBJ1-4 TRBV6-5 - TGTGCCAGCAGCCACCTAGGGGGGGAAAAACTGTTTTTT CASSHLGGEKLFF
- TRBJ2-7 TRBV5-5 once TGTGCCAGCAGCGGAGGGACAGTCTACGAGCAGTACTTC CASSGGTVYEQYF
- TRBJ2-3 TRBV19 - TGTGCCAGTAGTATAACTGCAGGGTCGAGCACAGATACGCAGTATTTT CASSITAGSSTDTQYF
TRBD1 TRBJ1-4 TRBV27 - TGTGCCAGCAAACAGGGGCGGCCTAATGAAAAACTGTTTTTT CASKQGRPNEKLFF
- TRBJ2-1 TRBV18 - TGTGCCAGCTCACCCCCCACGGGGAGCTCCTACAATGAGCAGTTCTTC CASSPPTGSSYNEQFF
- TRBJ2-1 TRBV7-2 - TGTGCCAGCAGTCTACAGGGCCTCTACAATGAGCAGTTCTTC CASSLQGLYNEQFF
- TRBJ2-2 TRBV28 once TGTGCCAGCCTTCAGCCAAACACCGGGGAGCTGTTTTTT CASLQPNTGELFF
- TRBJ2-2 TRBV18 - TGTGCCAGCTCACCACTCGAGGGCAGTAAGGCCGGGGAGCTGTTTTTT CASSPLEGSKAGELFF
- TRBJ1-1 TRBV5-1 - TGCGCCAGCAGCTTGAGCAGGGGCACTGAAGCTTTCTTT CASSLSRGTEAFF
- TRBJ2-5 TRBV28 - TGTGCCAGCTCCCGCGTCGGGGAGTCCCAAGAGACCCAGTACTTC CASSRVGESQETQYF
TRBD1 TRBJ2-7 TRBV5-6 - TGTGCCAGCAGCCGTACCGGGACAGTCTACGAGCAGTACTTC CASSRTGTVYEQYF